This TCR beta chain was recorded in a study of blood T cells in healthy people across ages. This clonotype was observed a handful of times. This CDR3 region has 12 residues. V was pared by 6 bases and J by 7 bases, with 4 bases of the junction left unmatched. In germline, CDR1 is MNHEY, CDR2 SVGAGI. For the second PCR, which ran for about 6 to 12 cycles, a sample-barcoded 5' primer and a J-beta primer mix were used. TCRdb redid the calling of the 5' RACE reads with MiXCR, one entry per CDR3 protein. The table has nearly 1 million distinct CDR3 sequences, around 54% seen once. Sample: blood. The TCR originated in a woman aged 60-75 years in good health. J is TRBJ2-3 and V is TRBV6-5; 7 nucleotides agree with TRBD2. The DNA of the CDR3 is TGTGCCAGCAGGCGCGGGGGTAATACGCAGTATTTT. It is translated as CASRRGGNTQYF.